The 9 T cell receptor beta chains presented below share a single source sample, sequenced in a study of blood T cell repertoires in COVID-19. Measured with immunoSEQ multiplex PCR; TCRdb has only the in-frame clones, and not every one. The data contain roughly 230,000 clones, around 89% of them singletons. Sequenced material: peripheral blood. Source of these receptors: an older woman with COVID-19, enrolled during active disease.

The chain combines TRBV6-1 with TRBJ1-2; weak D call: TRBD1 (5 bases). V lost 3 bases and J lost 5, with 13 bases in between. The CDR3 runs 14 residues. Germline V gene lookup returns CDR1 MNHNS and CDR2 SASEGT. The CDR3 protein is CASSDSGGWYGYTF. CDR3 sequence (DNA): TGTGCCAGCAGTGATTCTGGGGGGTGGTATGGCTACACCTTC.

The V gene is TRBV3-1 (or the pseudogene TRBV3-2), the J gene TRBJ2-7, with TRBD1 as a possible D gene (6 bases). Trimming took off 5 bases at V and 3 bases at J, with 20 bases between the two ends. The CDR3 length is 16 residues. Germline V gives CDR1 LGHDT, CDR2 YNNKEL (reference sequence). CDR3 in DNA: TGTGCCAGCAGCTCCCGTGGGACAAGGAAGATCTACGAGCAGTACTTC. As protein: CASSSRGTRKIYEQYF.

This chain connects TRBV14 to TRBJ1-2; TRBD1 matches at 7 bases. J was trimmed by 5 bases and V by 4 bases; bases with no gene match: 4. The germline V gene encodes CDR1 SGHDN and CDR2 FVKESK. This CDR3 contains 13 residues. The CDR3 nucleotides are TGTGCCAGCAGCCCAGGACAGGCTTATGGCTACACCTTC. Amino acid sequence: CASSPGQAYGYTF.

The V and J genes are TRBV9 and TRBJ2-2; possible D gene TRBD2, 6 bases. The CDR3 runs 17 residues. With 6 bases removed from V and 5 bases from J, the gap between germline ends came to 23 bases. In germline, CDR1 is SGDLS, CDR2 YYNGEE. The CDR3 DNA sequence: TGTGCCAGCAACCCTGGGCGGGACGCCGGGGGAACCGGGGAGCTGTTTTTT. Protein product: CASNPGRDAGGTGELFF.

The CDR3 nucleotides are TGTGCCAGCAGTCTCGTCGACAGGGCCGCTGGCTACACCTTC. The encoded protein is CASSLVDRAAGYTF. The V gene is TRBV28, the J gene TRBJ1-2; 7 bases align to TRBD1. The V gene's germline CDR1 is MDHEN and CDR2 SYDVKM. Losses at the gene ends were 5 bases for V and 7 bases for J; bases not matched to a gene: 10. This CDR3 region has 14 residues.

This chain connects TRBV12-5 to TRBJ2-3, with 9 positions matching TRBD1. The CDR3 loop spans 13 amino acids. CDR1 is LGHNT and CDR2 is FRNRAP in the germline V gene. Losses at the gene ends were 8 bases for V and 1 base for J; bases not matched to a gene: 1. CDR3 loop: CASRTGGTDTQYF. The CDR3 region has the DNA TGTGCTAGTCGGACAGGGGGCACAGATACGCAGTATTTT.

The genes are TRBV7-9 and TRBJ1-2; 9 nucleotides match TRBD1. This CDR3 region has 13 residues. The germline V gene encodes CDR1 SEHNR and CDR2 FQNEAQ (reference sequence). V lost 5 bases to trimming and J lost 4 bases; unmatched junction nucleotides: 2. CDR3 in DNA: TGTGCCAGCAGCCAGGACAGGGGCTATGGCTACACCTTC. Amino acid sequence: CASSQDRGYGYTF.

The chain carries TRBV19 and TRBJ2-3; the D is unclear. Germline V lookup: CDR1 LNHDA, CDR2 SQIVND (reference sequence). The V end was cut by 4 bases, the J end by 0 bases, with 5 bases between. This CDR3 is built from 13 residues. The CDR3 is CASSTSSTDTQYF. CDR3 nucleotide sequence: TGTGCCAGTAGTACGTCGAGCACAGATACGCAGTATTTT.

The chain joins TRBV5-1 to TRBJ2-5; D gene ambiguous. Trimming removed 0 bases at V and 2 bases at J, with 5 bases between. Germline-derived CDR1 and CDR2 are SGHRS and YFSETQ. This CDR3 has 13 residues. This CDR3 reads CASSLGEQETQYF. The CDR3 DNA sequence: TGCGCCAGCAGCTTGGGAGAACAAGAGACCCAGTACTTC.